Shown below are 22 T cell receptor beta chains from a single sample sequenced in a study of T cells in Graves' hyperthyroidism and ophthalmopathy. RNA transcripts served as the template for amplifying TCR beta CDR3 regions. Primed by the HTBI set, a first-round RT-PCR was run on the TCR CDR3. TCRdb re-analysed the multiplex PCR reads in MiXCR, keeping a single row per CDR3 protein. The profile shows about 580,000 distinct CDR3 sequences, 14% of them singletons. The specimen was blood. The receptor source for this set is a woman in her thirties with Graves' hyperthyroidism that later progressed to Graves' ophthalmopathy.

The chain is built from TRBV28 and TRBJ2-1; D gene uncertain. The germline V gene encodes CDR1 MDHEN and CDR2 SYDVKM. The length of the CDR3 is 14 residues. Trimming took off 8 bases at V and 1 base at J, with 12 bases between the two ends. CDR3 loop: CASGEVASYNEQFF. The CDR3 bases are TGTGCCAGCGGTGAGGTAGCTTCCTACAATGAGCAGTTCTTC.

This clonotype occurred many times. The rearrangement uses TRBV11-3 and TRBJ2-7; a possible D gene is TRBD2 (6 bases). The CDR3 length is 14 residues. V gave up 4 bases and J gave up 0 bases, with 10 bases separating them. Germline-derived CDR1 and CDR2 are SGHNT and YENEEA. The CDR3 protein is CASSSRLDSYEQYF. The DNA of the CDR3 is TGTGCCAGCAGCTCCCGACTAGACTCCTACGAGCAGTACTTC.

In this sample, this clonotype turned up a few times. Here the CDR3 DNA reads TGCGCCAGCAGCGTCCGGGACCGAAGGAACACCGGGGAGCTGTTTTTT. This translates into CASSVRDRRNTGELFF. The chain couples TRBV5-1 to TRBJ2-2; either TRBD1 or TRBD2 may supply D (5 bases each). The V and J ends lost 4 bases and 1 base respectively, with 14 bases between them. Germline V gene sequence: CDR1 SGHRS, CDR2 YFSETQ. The CDR3 loop spans 16 amino acids.

This clonotype was counted a few times. This chain joins TRBV20-1 and TRBJ2-3, with D possibly TRBD1 on 6 matching bases. This CDR3 has 16 residues. In germline, CDR1 is DFQATT, CDR2 SNEGSKA (reference sequence). The ends were cut back, 6 bases at V and 0 bases at J, with 19 bases in the middle. The CDR3 DNA reads as TGCAGTGCGGGGTGGACAGCCACCTCTAGCACAGATACGCAGTATTTT. This gives the protein CSAGWTATSSTDTQYF.

Worth noting for this clonotype: A read error is possible here, since a much larger clone lies one base away. The chain recombines TRBV7-2 with TRBJ2-7; TRBD2 aligns across 12 bases. CDR1 SGHTA and CDR2 FQGNSA come from the germline V gene. V trimming: 7 bases; J trimming: 3 bases; junction bases outside the gene matches: 4. The CDR3 spans 14 residues. Here the CDR3 reads CASTQGLAGYEQYF. The CDR3 DNA is TGTGCCAGCACCCAGGGACTAGCGGGCTACGAGCAGTACTTC.

This clonotype was recorded at least ten times. CDR3 loop: CSVAGFYEQYF. CDR3 coding DNA: TGCAGCGTTGCAGGATTCTACGAGCAGTACTTC. The J gene is TRBJ2-7, the V gene TRBV29-1; unclear D gene. Germline loops: CDR1 SQVTM, CDR2 ANQGSEA. The CDR3 runs to 11 residues. V shed 4 bases and J shed 3 bases, with 7 bases lying between them.

This clonotype was counted at least ten times. This chain connects TRBV18 to TRBJ2-3; TRBD2 matches at 8 bases. V gave up 6 bases and J gave up 3 bases; unmatched junction bases: 8. The CDR3 extends over 15 amino acids. Germline assignment: CDR1 KGHSH and CDR2 LQKENI. The CDR3 here is CASSYSGSGTDTQYF. The CDR3 bases are TGTGCCAGCTCGTACAGCGGGAGTGGGACAGATACGCAGTATTTT.

This clonotype was seen repeatedly, ten times or more. The gene calls are TRBV11-2 and TRBJ2-5; D is unresolved. The CDR3 consists of 14 residues. The germline V gene encodes CDR1 SGHAT and CDR2 FQNNGV. Trimming stripped 5 bases from V and 0 bases from J, with 10 bases between. The CDR3 region is CASSKSYNQETQYF. The CDR3 nucleotides read TGTGCCAGCAGCAAATCCTACAACCAAGAGACCCAGTACTTC. Full variable domain (outside the CDR3, taken from reference TRBV11-2 and TRBJ2-5): EAGVAQSPRYKIIEKRQSVAFWCNPISGHATLYWYQQILGQGPKLLIQFQNNGVVDDSQLPKDRFSAERLKGVDSTLKIQPAKLEDSAVYLCASSKSYNQETQYFGPGTRLLVL.

The rearrangement uses TRBV11-1 and TRBJ1-3; the D gene is possibly TRBD1 (5 bases). V lost 5 bases and J 2 bases, leaving 13 bases between the germline ends. The CDR3 runs 15 residues. Germline V lookup: CDR1 SGHAT, CDR2 FQDESV (reference sequence). Written as DNA, the CDR3 is TGTGCCAGCAGCAAACAGGCCCCTGCTGGAAACACCATATATTTT. Its translation is CASSKQAPAGNTIYF.

This clonotype was recorded many times. The rearrangement joins TRBV12-3 or TRBV12-4 to TRBJ2-1, with TRBD1 identical over 7 bases. V trimming: 2 bases; J trimming: 8 bases; junction bases outside the gene matches: 6. This CDR3 has 14 amino acids. The CDR3 region is CASSLPRGLYEQFF. In DNA form, the CDR3 reads TGTGCCAGCAGTTTACCGAGGGGGCTTTATGAGCAGTTCTTC.

The J gene is TRBJ2-1, the V gene TRBV7-9, with 9 bases matching TRBD2. The V gene end was trimmed by 2 bases and the J gene end by 10 bases; junction bases not matched to a gene: 12. Germline V gene sequence: CDR1 SEHNR, CDR2 FQNEAQ (reference sequence). The CDR3 sequence is 16 residues long. The CDR3 sequence: CASSLSSPGLAKEQFF. DNA of the CDR3: TGTGCCAGCAGCTTATCTTCACCGGGACTAGCTAAAGAGCAGTTCTTC. Variable domain in full (rest from reference TRBV7-9 and TRBJ2-1): DTGVSQNPRHKITKRGQNVTFRCDPISEHNRLYWYRQTLGQGPEFLTYFQNEAQLEKSRLLSDRFSAERPKGSFSTLEIQRTEQGDSAMYLCASSLSSPGLAKEQFFGPGTRLTVL.

In this sample, this clonotype turned up many times. This rearrangement joins TRBV11-3 to TRBJ2-1; 9 bases agree with TRBD2. This CDR3 spans 18 amino acids. Looked up from germline, CDR1 is SGHNT and CDR2 is YENEEA. V was clipped by 0 bases and J by 0 bases; unmatched bases: 6. CDR3 residues: CASSLESSSGVSYNEQFF. The CDR3 DNA reads TGTGCCAGCAGCTTAGAGTCGTCTAGCGGGGTCTCCTACAATGAGCAGTTCTTC.

This clonotype came up many times. V gene TRBV28 combines with J gene TRBJ2-7; no clear D. Germline V gene sequence: CDR1 MDHEN, CDR2 SYDVKM. There are 13 residues in the CDR3. Deletions cut 2 bases from V and 12 bases from J, with 17 bases between. CDR3 region: CASSLPHVEHPYF. In nucleotides, the CDR3 is TGTGCCAGCAGTTTACCCCACGTTGAGCATCCGTACTTC. The entire variable domain, with the rest obtained from reference TRBV28 and TRBJ2-7, is as follows: DVKVTQSSRYLVKRTGEKVFLECVQDMDHENMFWYRQDPGLGLRLIYFSYDVKMKEKGDIPEGYSVSREKKERFSLILESASTNQTSMYLCASSLPHVEHPYFGPGTRLTVT.

Details on this clonotype: A much larger clonotype is one base distant, so this may be a read error. The chain has TRBV5-1 and TRBJ2-5; 7 nucleotides match TRBD1. The junction had 5 bases not matched to a gene; V was cut back by 3 bases and J by 0 bases. The CDR3 loop spans 15 amino acids. Germline-derived CDR1 and CDR2 are SGHRS and YFSETQ. The CDR3 sequence is CASSSVTGNQETQYF. The CDR3 coding sequence is TGCGCCAGCAGCTCGGTGACAGGGAACCAAGAGACCCAGTACTTC.

As to this clonotype: A read error may explain this, as a much larger clone is one base away. J is TRBJ2-1 and V is TRBV5-5; 8 positions agree with TRBD2. This CDR3 has 15 residues. Germline values: CDR1 SGHKS, CDR2 YYEKEE (reference sequence). The CDR3 region has the DNA TGTGCCAGCAGCCAACACCCGGGAGGGAGGGATGAGCAGCTCTTC. Its protein product is CASSQHPGGRDEQLF.

This clonotype has just a few counts. This chain uses TRBV14 with TRBJ2-7, with D possibly matching TRBD1 (5 bases). Germline-derived CDR1 and CDR2 are SGHDN and FVKESK. The CDR3 sequence is 14 residues long. The V and J ends lost 0 bases and 3 bases respectively, with 9 bases between them. CDR3 DNA: TGTGCCAGCAGCCAAGATCAGGGAAACTACGAGCAGTACTTC. The encoded protein is CASSQDQGNYEQYF.

The chain uses TRBV9 and TRBJ2-6, with unresolved D. Germline V gene sequence: CDR1 SGDLS, CDR2 YYNGEE. The V end lost 7 bases, the J end lost 4 bases, and 12 bases lay between the germline ends. The CDR3 runs to 14 residues. CDR3 coding DNA: TGTGCCAGCCTCGGAGCAGCGGGGGCCAACGTCCTGACTTTC. It is translated as CASLGAAGANVLTF.

This clonotype was observed a few times. The rearrangement joins TRBV7-2 to TRBJ1-3; D is undetermined. V was trimmed by 0 bases and J by 3 bases, leaving 12 bases between them. Germline CDR1 is SGHTA and CDR2 is FQGNSA. The CDR3 consists of 16 residues. The CDR3 spells CASSLATPGLGNTIYF. In DNA form, the CDR3 reads TGTGCCAGCAGCTTAGCGACCCCAGGTCTTGGAAACACCATATATTTT.

This clonotype was detected many times. The rearrangement joins TRBV12-3 or TRBV12-4 to TRBJ2-1; 7 bases are a match to TRBD2. The CDR3 runs 15 residues. V shed 2 bases, J shed 8 bases, and the junction held 9 bases outside the gene matches. The CDR3 here is CASSLNPTSAHEQFF. The CDR3 DNA reads TGTGCCAGCAGTTTAAACCCAACTAGCGCGCATGAGCAGTTCTTC.

This clonotype came up a few times. This chain joins TRBV20-1 and TRBJ2-1; 14 bases are a match to TRBD2. CDR1 and CDR2 from the germline V gene are DFQATT and SNEGSKA (reference sequence). V lost 5 bases to trimming and J lost 6 bases; unmatched junction nucleotides: 15. The CDR3 loop spans 18 amino acids. As DNA, the CDR3 is TGCAGTGCTCAGGAGGGGACTAGCGGGAGAGCCCTTGGCAATGAGCAGTTCTTC. Translation: CSAQEGTSGRALGNEQFF.

This clonotype has ten or more counts. The gene calls are TRBV6-2 or TRBV6-3 and TRBJ2-7; TRBD1 matches 10 bases. J lost 6 bases, V lost 8 bases, and 13 bases had no gene match. Looked up from germline, CDR1 is MNHEY and CDR2 is SVGEGT. CDR3 length: 15 residues. CDR3 coding DNA: TGTGCCAGCTTAACGACGAGGACAGGGGGAGTCGAGCAGTACTTC. This sequence encodes CASLTTRTGGVEQYF.

A word on this clonotype: A much larger clonotype is one base distant, so this may be a read error. This chain connects TRBV6-2 or TRBV6-3 to TRBJ2-7, with TRBD2 matching over 8 bases. This CDR3 spans 15 amino acids. The V gene end was trimmed by 10 bases and the J gene end by 0 bases; junction bases not matched to a gene: 11. The germline CDR1 and CDR2 sequences are MNHEY and SVGEGT. The CDR3 bases are TGTGCCATCAGCTCAGCTAGCGGGCTCTCCTACGAGCAGTACTTC. Translating gives CAISSASGLSYEQYF.